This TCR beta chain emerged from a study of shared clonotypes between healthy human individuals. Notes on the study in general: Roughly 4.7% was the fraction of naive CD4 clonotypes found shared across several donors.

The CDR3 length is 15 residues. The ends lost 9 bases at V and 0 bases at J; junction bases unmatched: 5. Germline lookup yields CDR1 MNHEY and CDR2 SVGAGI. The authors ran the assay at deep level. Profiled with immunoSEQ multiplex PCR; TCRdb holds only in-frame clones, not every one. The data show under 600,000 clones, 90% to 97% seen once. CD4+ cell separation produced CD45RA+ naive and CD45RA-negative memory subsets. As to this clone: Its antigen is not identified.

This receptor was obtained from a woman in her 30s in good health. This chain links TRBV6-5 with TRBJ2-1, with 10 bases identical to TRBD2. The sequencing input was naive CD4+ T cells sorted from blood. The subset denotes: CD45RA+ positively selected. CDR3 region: CASISGGSSYNEQFF. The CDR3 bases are TGTGCCAGTATTAGCGGGGGGAGCTCCTACAATGAGCAGTTCTTC.